The T cell receptor beta chain under discussion was sequenced for a study of beta chain features in type 1 diabetes. Overall study results and limits: Shorter templates may be favored by PCR, equally so in patients and controls. Naive, central memory and Treg TCRB repertoires seemed to resemble each other more closely in patients than they did in healthy donors. TCRB CDR3 length was moderately but significantly reduced in all four CD4+ subsets of Type 1 diabetes patients.

This clone was detected a few times. Its antigen is as yet unknown. The authors took one heparinised blood draw, averaging approximately 110 mL, from each donor. A sort by CD45RO/CCR7/CD25/CD127/CD95/CD27 yielded CD4+ naive, central memory, regulatory and stem cell-like memory cells. Trimming cost V 0 bases and J 7 bases, with 10 bases left between them. Germline CDR1 is GTSNPN and CDR2 is SVGIG (reference sequence). The CDR3 runs to 13 residues. Reverse transcription of all isolated RNA meant that expressed TCRB transcripts were sequenced. Measured with immunoSEQ multiplex PCR; TCRdb has only the in-frame clones, and not every one. The profile shows hundreds of thousands of clones, 13% of them singletons.

The sample taken for sequencing was naive CD4+ T cells from blood. V gene TRBV30 combines with J gene TRBJ1-5, with a weak D call TRBD1 (5 bases). The TCR sequence derives from a man aged 18 to 30 with type 1 diabetes. CDR3 protein: CAWSVQEGQPQHF. As DNA, the CDR3 is TGTGCCTGGAGTGTACAGGAGGGGCAGCCCCAGCATTTT. Drawing the rest from reference TRBV30 and TRBJ1-5, the complete variable domain is SQTIHQWPATLVQPVGSPLSLECTVEGTSNPNLYWYRQAAGRGLQLLFYSVGIGQISSEVPQNLSASRPQDRQFILSSKKLLLSDSGFYLCAWSVQEGQPQHFGDGTRLSIL.